These 9 T cell receptor beta chains were all obtained from the same sample, sequenced in a study of blood T cells in healthy people across ages. Alongside a J-beta primer mix, a sample-barcoded 5' primer served in a second PCR lasting roughly 6 to 11 cycles. MiXCR, run by TCRdb on the 5' RACE reads, gives a single entry per CDR3 protein. The sample contains approximately 800,000 distinct CDR3 sequences, about 56% of which appear only once. The specimen was blood. These receptors were obtained from a man aged 35 to 55 in good health.

The genes are TRBV3-1 and TRBJ2-3, with D unresolved. V shed 8 bases and J shed 4 bases, with 19 bases lying between them. There are 15 residues in the CDR3. Germline CDR1 LGHDT, CDR2 YNNKEL (reference sequence). Written as DNA, the CDR3 is TGTGCCAGCGGAACTGGCGTTTTCCCGGCAGATACGCAGTATTTT. Translating gives CASGTGVFPADTQYF.

The chain is built from TRBV12-5 and TRBJ2-1; D might be TRBD1 (7 bases). The CDR3 has 12 residues. Germline V gene sequence: CDR1 LGHNT, CDR2 FRNRAP. Trimming shortened V by 8 bases and J by 9 bases, and 14 bases separated the two germline ends. CDR3 sequence: CASFQGGSEQFF. DNA of the CDR3: TGTGCTAGTTTTCAGGGGGGATCTGAGCAGTTCTTC.

This clonotype was seen only a few times. The rearrangement links TRBV5-1 to TRBJ1-2; possibly TRBD1 for D (5 bases). V gave up 0 bases and J gave up 5 bases, with 11 bases separating them. The CDR3 spans 14 residues. Germline CDR1 SGHRS, CDR2 YFSETQ. CDR3 sequence: CASSLDGTGYGYTF. The CDR3 coding sequence is TGCGCCAGCAGCTTGGACGGGACGGGGTATGGCTACACCTTC.

For this clonotype: An end of the junction differs from the germline gene, which may be a read error. The chain couples TRBV9 to TRBJ2-3; 7 bases map to TRBD2. The germline V gene has CDR1 SGDLS and CDR2 YYNGEE. This CDR3 comprises 15 residues. The CDR3 nucleotides read TGTGCCCGCAGCGTAGCCAGCGGGGGCACAGATACGCAGTATTTT. Its protein is CARSVASGGTDTQYF. Full variable domain (rest looked up from reference TRBV9 and TRBJ2-3): DSGVTQTPKHLITATGQRVTLRCSPRSGDLSVYWYQQSLDQGLQFLIQYYNGEERAKGNILERFSAQQFPDLHSELNLSSLELGDSALYFCARSVASGGTDTQYFGPGTRLTVL.

The chain uses TRBV6-5 and TRBJ2-4, with TRBD2 matching over 13 bases. CDR1 MNHEY and CDR2 SVGAGI come from the germline V gene. CDR3 length: 14 amino acids. V gave up 6 bases and J gave up 12 bases; unmatched junction bases: 8. CDR3 coding DNA: TGTGCCAGCAGGTCCGGGACTAGCGGGATTTCTCAGTACTTC. It codes for CASRSGTSGISQYF.

This clonotype turned up a few times. J is TRBJ2-1 and V is TRBV3-1; TRBD2 aligns across 12 bases. CDR1 is LGHDT, CDR2 YNNKEL, per germline (reference sequence). CDR3 size: 16 residues. V shed 4 bases and J 4 bases; nucleotides not matched to a gene: 5. CDR3 protein: CASSLRLAGVYNEQFF. As DNA, the CDR3 is TGTGCCAGCAGCCTCCGACTAGCGGGGGTATACAATGAGCAGTTCTTC.

V usage is TRBV9 and J usage is TRBJ2-5, with 12 nucleotides matching TRBD2. Germline loops: CDR1 SGDLS, CDR2 YYNGEE. The junction had 2 bases not matched to a gene; V was cut back by 0 bases and J by 5 bases. The CDR3 runs to 15 residues. CDR3 in amino acids: CASSVGLAGAETQYF. CDR3 nucleotide sequence: TGTGCCAGCAGCGTAGGACTAGCGGGAGCCGAGACCCAGTACTTC.

The chain joins TRBV20-1 to TRBJ2-7; 8 bases align to TRBD2. CDR3 length: 14 amino acids. The V gene end was trimmed by 1 base and the J gene end by 5 bases; junction bases not matched to a gene: 7. Germline values: CDR1 DFQATT, CDR2 SNEGSKA (reference sequence). CDR3 sequence reads: CSARAGGKVDEQYF. The DNA for the CDR3 is TGCAGTGCTAGAGCGGGAGGGAAAGTCGACGAGCAGTACTTC.

This sequence joins TRBV6-4 and TRBJ2-7, with 8 bases that match TRBD1. The junction had 7 bases not matched to a gene; V was cut back by 3 bases and J by 6 bases. The CDR3 runs 14 residues. Germline CDR1 and CDR2: MRHNA and SNTAGT. CDR3 amino acids: CASSESQGAGEQYF. The CDR3 DNA reads TGTGCCAGCAGTGAGTCGCAGGGGGCGGGCGAGCAGTACTTC.